One and the same sample provided the 2 T cell receptor beta chains below, sequenced in a study of T cell repertoires in cytomegalovirus infection. One entry per CDR3 protein, called by TCRdb with MiXCR from the reads. The sample includes around 530,000 distinct CDR3 sequences, 26% seen only once; the top ten take less than 15%. Material: PBMCs. The receptors here all came from a human donor in good health (CMV status not recorded). Some clones in this sample may be carry-over from other donors' samples.

This clonotype was seen ten or more times. The chain has TRBV6-5 and TRBJ2-2; no reliable D call. This CDR3 comprises 14 residues. Germline V gene data show CDR1 as MNHEY and CDR2 as SVGAGI. Trimming stripped 3 bases from V and 4 bases from J, with 9 bases between. CDR3 DNA: TGTGCCAGCAGTTATCGGTGGGGCACCGGGGAGCTGTTTTTT. Its translation: CASSYRWGTGELFF.

This clonotype was counted at least ten times. The junction shows a germline mismatch at one end, possibly a read error. The rearrangement links TRBV7-2 to TRBJ2-7; the match to TRBD2 covers 8 bases. The CDR3 totals 13 residues. Per germline, CDR1 SGHTA and CDR2 FQGNSA. The CDR3 DNA reads as TGTGCCAGCAGCATAGCGGGAACCTACGAGCAGTACTTC. Translation gives CASSIAGTYEQYF.